This T cell receptor beta chain was sequenced during a study of siplizumab effects on memory and regulatory T cells. The V and J ends lost 3 bases and 0 bases respectively, with 8 bases between them. This CDR3 comprises 14 residues. Germline lookup yields CDR1 MGHDK and CDR2 SYGVNS. Sequencing of each sample assayed some 9.4 x 10^4 TCR templates. This table comes from immunoSEQ multiplex PCR, and its TCRdb copy is limited to in-frame clones, with some not included. The sample shows tens of thousands of clones, around 97% of them seen only once. This chain links TRBV25-1 with TRBJ2-5, with no clear D. This receptor was obtained from a human donor in good health. Input material: naive CD8+ T cells sorted from blood. The CDR3 DNA sequence: TGTGCCAGCAGTGATGCCGACCACCAAGAGACCCAGTACTTC. Protein product: CASSDADHQETQYF.